The present T cell receptor beta chain was sequenced within a study of memory CD4+ T cells and cytomegalovirus serostatus. The sort gate was single viable CD3+CD4+CD8-CD45RO+ cells for memory CD4+ T cells. Profiling relied on immunoSEQ multiplex PCR, and the TCRdb table lists in-frame clones only, not all of them. The data hold fewer than 50,000 clones, with around 78% observed a single time. This receptor was obtained from an adult in good health and CMV-seronegative. Source material: memory CD4+ T cells from blood.

In nucleotides, the CDR3 is TGCGCCAGCAGCCAAGTCAGGGACACTGAAGCTTTCTTT. This translates into CASSQVRDTEAFF. J is TRBJ1-1 and V is TRBV4-1; D may be TRBD1 (5 bases). Germline loops: CDR1 MGHRA, CDR2 YSYEKL. The CDR3 is 13 residues long. The V end lost 1 base, the J end lost 3 bases, and 6 bases lay between the germline ends.